The T cell receptor beta chain described here comes from a study of blood T cells in healthy people across ages. A sample-barcoded 5' primer and a J-beta primer mix were used in a second PCR of roughly 7 to 11 cycles. MiXCR, run by TCRdb on the 5' RACE reads, gives a single entry per CDR3 protein. The sample comprises 790,000 or so distinct CDR3 sequences, more than 35% of which are singletons, and around a sixth rests with the top ten. The CDR3 consists of 14 residues. Germline V lookup: CDR1 SEHNR, CDR2 FQNEAQ (reference sequence). Trimming left V 3 bases short and J 1 base short, with 9 bases between.

The chain combines TRBV7-9 with TRBJ1-1; D not resolved. The sample consisted of blood. This clonotype was obtained from an elderly man in good health. This CDR3 is CASSFTDTNTEAFF. CDR3 DNA: TGTGCCAGCAGCTTTACCGACACGAACACTGAAGCTTTCTTT.